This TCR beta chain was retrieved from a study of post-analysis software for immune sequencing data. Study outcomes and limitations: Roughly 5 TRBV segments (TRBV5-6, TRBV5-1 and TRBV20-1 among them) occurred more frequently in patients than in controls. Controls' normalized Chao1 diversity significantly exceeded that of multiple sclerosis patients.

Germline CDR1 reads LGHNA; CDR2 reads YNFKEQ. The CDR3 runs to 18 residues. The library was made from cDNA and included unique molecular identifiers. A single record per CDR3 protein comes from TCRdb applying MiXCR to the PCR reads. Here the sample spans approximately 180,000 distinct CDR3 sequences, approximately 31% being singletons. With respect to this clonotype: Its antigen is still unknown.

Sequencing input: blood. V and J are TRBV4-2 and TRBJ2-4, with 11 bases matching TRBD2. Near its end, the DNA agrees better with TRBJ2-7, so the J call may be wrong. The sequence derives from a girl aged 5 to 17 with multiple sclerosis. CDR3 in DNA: TGTGCCAGCAGCCAAGCCTTAGCGGGAGGGCATCGTATCCACGAGCAGTACTTC. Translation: CASSQALAGGHRIHEQYF.